These 14 T cell receptor beta chains were all obtained from the same sample, sequenced in a study of T cell responses to AZD1222 COVID-19 vaccine. Here immunoSEQ multiplex PCR was the method, and the copy in TCRdb shows in-frame clones only, minus some. The sample records roughly 150,000 clones, more than 85% being singletons. The sequencing here drew on peripheral blood, taken on day 0 of AZD1222 vaccination. Receptors originate from an adult in good health.

The chain employs TRBV5-1 and TRBJ1-2; D ambiguous. Trimming stripped 3 bases from V and 7 bases from J, with 10 bases between. The CDR3 covers 12 residues. The germline gives CDR1 SGHRS, CDR2 YFSETQ. The CDR3 sequence: CASSSDSSGYTF. CDR3 in DNA: TGCGCCAGCAGCTCAGACTCAAGTGGCTACACCTTC.

The chain combines TRBV19 with TRBJ2-2, with D possibly TRBD1 on 5 matching bases. The germline V gene has CDR1 LNHDA and CDR2 SQIVND (reference sequence). The CDR3 is 15 amino acids. Trimming removed 3 bases from V and 2 bases from J, with 10 bases in between. The CDR3 region has the DNA TGTGCCAGTAGTATGTGGCAGGGTAACACCGGGGAGCTGTTTTTT. Its protein is CASSMWQGNTGELFF.

The V and J genes are TRBV12-3 or TRBV12-4 and TRBJ2-7, with 8 bases that match TRBD2. This CDR3 has 12 amino acids. V was clipped by 5 bases and J by 9 bases; unmatched bases: 6. The CDR3 DNA reads as TGTGCCAGCAGTATCGGACTAGCAGGGCAGTACTTC. Its translation: CASSIGLAGQYF.

The rearrangement links TRBV4-3 to TRBJ2-2; TRBD1 or TRBD2 may be the D gene (6 bases each). The V end was cut by 0 bases, the J end by 6 bases, with 14 bases between. Germline V CDR1 and CDR2: LGHNA, YSLEER. This CDR3 has 16 residues. The chain's CDR3 is CASSQDQAGEAGELFF. The CDR3 nucleotides are TGCGCCAGCAGCCAAGATCAGGCAGGGGAGGCCGGGGAGCTGTTTTTT.

This chain links TRBV9 with TRBJ1-2, with 7 bases identical to TRBD1. The length of the CDR3 is 11 residues. After removal of 3 bases from V and 7 bases from J, the junction contained 0 bases not matched to a gene. Germline V gene data show CDR1 as SGDLS and CDR2 as YYNGEE. The CDR3 loop is CASSDRGGYTF. The CDR3 region has the DNA TGTGCCAGCAGCGACAGGGGTGGCTACACCTTC.

V and J are TRBV7-2 and TRBJ1-5; a possible D gene is TRBD1 (5 bases). CDR1 and CDR2 (germline): SGHTA, FQGNSA. V was trimmed by 2 bases and J by 6 bases, leaving 14 bases between them. The CDR3 sequence is 15 residues long. The CDR3 DNA reads TGTGCCAGCAGCTTAACAGGATCGGTATCTCAGCCCCAGCATTTT. It yields the protein CASSLTGSVSQPQHF.

This chain links TRBV21-1 with TRBJ2-1; the tabulated D call, TRBD2, remains unverified against the DNA. TRBV21-1 is labeled a pseudogene. The CDR3 length is 20 residues. In DNA, the CDR3 is TGTGCCAGCAGCGCCCGGACTAGCGGGGGTACCGTCACCCCCTACAATGAGCAGTTCTTC. This sequence encodes CASSARTSGGTVTPYNEQFF.

This chain joins TRBV19 and TRBJ1-2; D perhaps matches TRBD1 (5 bases). V lost 5 bases to trimming and J lost 8 bases, with 15 bases between them. Germline V CDR1 and CDR2: LNHDA, SQIVND (reference sequence). The CDR3 is 13 amino acids. This CDR3 reads CASSLLGGRGYTF. The CDR3 nucleotides read TGTGCCAGTAGTCTCCTCGGGGGAAGGGGCTACACCTTC.

The rearrangement joins TRBV5-5 to TRBJ2-7, with TRBD2 as a possible D gene (6 bases). V was cut by 4 bases and J by 1 base, with 12 bases left in between. Germline assignment: CDR1 SGHKS and CDR2 YYEKEE (reference sequence). The CDR3 is 14 amino acids. Here the CDR3 DNA reads TGTGCCAGCAGCAGATCGGGGACTTCCTACGAGCAGTACTTC. Amino acid sequence: CASSRSGTSYEQYF.

This rearrangement joins TRBV19 to TRBJ1-2, with D unresolved. The CDR3 contains 14 residues. The germline V gene has CDR1 LNHDA and CDR2 SQIVND (reference sequence). V lost 6 bases to trimming and J lost 3 bases, with 14 bases between them. CDR3 DNA: TGTGCCAGTAGGACCACGACCCGGCACTATGGCTACACCTTC. Translation: CASRTTTRHYGYTF.

The chain recombines TRBV4-3 with TRBJ2-3; 7 bases are shared with TRBD1. Germline CDR1 LGHNA, CDR2 YSLEER. This CDR3 contains 18 residues. J was trimmed by 2 bases and V by 0 bases; bases with no gene match: 11. The CDR3 loop reads CASSQDLAGGMFTDTQYF. The CDR3 coding sequence is TGCGCCAGCAGCCAAGATTTGGCAGGGGGAATGTTCACAGATACGCAGTATTTT.

V usage is TRBV7-9 and J usage is TRBJ2-7, with D unresolved. The V gene's germline CDR1 is SEHNR and CDR2 FQNEAQ (reference sequence). V lost 4 bases and J 2 bases, leaving 6 bases between the germline ends. The CDR3 loop spans 12 amino acids. The DNA for the CDR3 is TGTGCCAGCAGCTCTTTTACCTACGAGCAGTACTTC. This encodes CASSSFTYEQYF.

The chain combines TRBV13 with TRBJ1-6; 7 nucleotides align to TRBD1. This CDR3 has 15 amino acids. V lost 2 bases to trimming and J lost 10 bases; unmatched junction nucleotides: 8. Germline V gives CDR1 PRHDT, CDR2 FYEKMQ (reference sequence). In nucleotides, the CDR3 is TGTGCCAGCAGCTTACGTGGGGCAGGGGGATCACCCCTCCACTTT. It translates to CASSLRGAGGSPLHF.

The chain carries TRBV5-1 and TRBJ2-3, with D possibly matching TRBD1 (6 bases). Trimming left V 2 bases short and J 0 bases short, with 10 bases between. This CDR3 has 15 amino acids. Germline loops: CDR1 SGHRS, CDR2 YFSETQ. In nucleotides, the CDR3 is TGCGCCAGCAGCTTAGTACAGGGAAGCACAGATACGCAGTATTTT. It translates to CASSLVQGSTDTQYF.